The present entry profiles one T cell receptor (beta chain) with its context. What it binds is not known. The data originate from a study of CD8 T cells in ankylosing spondylitis. Findings and limits, study-wide: In ankylosing spondylitis blood, a motif of roughly eight highly homologous TCR beta variants appeared characteristic.

TCRdb fed the 5' RACE reads into MiXCR, producing one record per CDR3 protein. The sample includes 800,000 to 900,000 distinct CDR3 sequences, over 9.5% of them seen just once. CDR1 and CDR2 from the germline V gene are SGHTA and FQGNSA. The length of the CDR3 is 13 residues. V was shortened by 1 base and J by 6 bases, with 10 bases between the two germline ends. Sequences were obtained from blood, either unsorted or a sorted T cell fraction (not recorded which). V is TRBV7-2 and J is TRBJ2-7; D not certain. This TCR derives from a male donor with ankylosing spondylitis. The CDR3 DNA is TGTGCCAGCAGCTTAGTAGGGTTAGGCGAGCAGTACTTC. It is translated as CASSLVGLGEQYF.